What follows are 17 T cell receptor beta chains derived from one specimen sequenced in a study of chemoradiotherapy in HPV16-positive cancers. Assay: immunoSEQ multiplex PCR; the TCRdb copy retains only in-frame clones and omits some. This table holds under 8,000 clones, 71% found once. This sample comprised tumor tissue, obtained from a patient who underwent chemoradiotherapy. These receptor sequences come from a human donor with HPV-associated anogenital cancer.

This rearrangement joins TRBV27 to TRBJ2-3, with unresolved D. This CDR3 contains 12 residues. V gave up 1 base and J gave up 4 bases, with 3 bases separating them. The germline CDR1 and CDR2 sequences are MNHEY and SMNVEV (reference sequence). The CDR3 DNA follows: TGTGCCAGCAGTTTATGCGCAGATACGCAGTATTTT. This sequence encodes CASSLCADTQYF.

The CDR3 DNA follows: TGTGCCAGCAGTGAAAGGGGGGGGTCCAATCAGCCCCAGCATTTT. This sequence encodes CASSERGGSNQPQHF. This rearrangement joins TRBV2 to TRBJ1-5; maybe TRBD1 (6 bases). The CDR3 is 15 residues long. Trimming took off 2 bases at V and 3 bases at J, with 11 bases between the two ends. Germline CDR1 is SNHLY and CDR2 is FYNNEI.

This sequence joins TRBV7-2 and TRBJ2-4; TRBD2 is a possible D gene (5 bases). CDR1 SGHTA and CDR2 FQGNSA come from the germline V gene. CDR3 length: 16 amino acids. V was shortened by 5 bases and J by 1 base, with 15 bases between the two germline ends. CDR3 DNA: TGTGCCAGCAGCCTAGTGGGCCAGCGGGCCAAAAACATTCAGTACTTC. Amino acid sequence: CASSLVGQRAKNIQYF.

V is TRBV7-9 and J is TRBJ2-3; D may be TRBD1 or TRBD2 (5 bases each). CDR1 is SEHNR and CDR2 is FQNEAQ in the germline V gene (reference sequence). V shed 4 bases and J shed 2 bases, with 13 bases lying between them. CDR3 length: 15 residues. CDR3 sequence: CASSSRDGTTDTQYF. CDR3 DNA sequence: TGTGCCAGCAGCTCCCGGGACGGCACCACAGATACGCAGTATTTT.

This clone appeared once. J is TRBJ2-3 and V is TRBV7-9; 8 bases agree with TRBD2. This CDR3 has 17 amino acids. V trimming: 5 bases; J trimming: 0 bases; junction bases outside the gene matches: 10. In germline, CDR1 is SEHNR, CDR2 FQNEAQ (reference sequence). The CDR3, as DNA: TGTGCCAGCAGCACCCGCTTACTAGCGGTTAGCACAGATACGCAGTATTTT. Its protein is CASSTRLLAVSTDTQYF.

This clone was picked up a small number of times. The V gene is TRBV6-5, the J gene TRBJ1-6; tentative D call: TRBD1 (6 bases). V was shortened by 6 bases and J by 9 bases, with 15 bases between the two germline ends. The CDR3 contains 14 residues. Germline CDR1 MNHEY, CDR2 SVGAGI. The CDR3 loop reads CASRLQGLTSPLHF. CDR3 in DNA: TGTGCCAGCAGGCTACAGGGTCTGACTTCACCCCTCCACTTT.

This clone showed up just a few times. This rearrangement joins TRBV7-2 to TRBJ2-7; TRBD2 agrees at 9 bases. CDR3 length: 16 residues. The J segment lost 5 bases and the V segment lost 8 bases, leaving 16 bases of the junction unmatched. CDR1 is SGHTA and CDR2 is FQGNSA in the germline V gene. This chain's CDR3 is CASQVPSAGGFDEQYF. Here the CDR3 DNA reads TGTGCCAGCCAAGTTCCCTCAGCGGGAGGTTTTGACGAGCAGTACTTC.

This clone was recorded once. The rearrangement joins TRBV5-4 to TRBJ2-3; tentative D call: TRBD2 (5 bases). Germline CDR1 SGHNT, CDR2 YYREEE (reference sequence). The CDR3 sequence is 15 residues long. Trimming shortened V by 5 bases and J by 4 bases, and 17 bases separated the two germline ends. This CDR3 is CASSAYAGRADTQYF. Written as DNA, the CDR3 is TGTGCCAGCAGTGCGTATGCGGGTCGGGCAGATACGCAGTATTTT. The variable domain in full, with the rest retrieved from reference TRBV5-4 and TRBJ2-3, is ETGVTQSPTHLIKTRGQQVTLRCSSQSGHNTVSWYQQALGQGPQFIFQYYREEENGRGNFPPRFSGLQFPNYSSELNVNALELDDSALYLCASSAYAGRADTQYFGPGTRLTVL.

This clone turned up a few times. The chain has TRBV29-1 and TRBJ2-7; perhaps TRBD2 as D (6 bases). The germline V gene encodes CDR1 SQVTM and CDR2 ANQGSEA. The length of the CDR3 is 12 residues. Trimming shortened V by 3 bases and J by 7 bases, and 13 bases separated the two germline ends. The CDR3 reads CSVEAGPKEQYF. The CDR3 DNA reads TGCAGCGTTGAGGCGGGACCCAAAGAGCAGTACTTC.

The chain links TRBV5-6 to TRBJ1-2, with 8 positions matching TRBD1. The germline gives CDR1 SGHDT, CDR2 YYEEEE. V shed 0 bases, J shed 2 bases, and the junction held 6 bases outside the gene matches. This CDR3 spans 16 amino acids. The DNA for the CDR3 is TGTGCCAGCAGCTTGGTGGGACAGGTGGCGAACTATGGCTACACCTTC. Translated, it gives CASSLVGQVANYGYTF.

This clone has only one observation. The chain couples TRBV2 to TRBJ2-1; no clear D. The germline V and J ends were trimmed by 6 bases and 7 bases, with 10 bases remaining between them. The CDR3 consists of 12 residues. Per germline, CDR1 SNHLY and CDR2 FYNNEI. CDR3 sequence reads: CASRPNWNEQFF. The DNA for the CDR3 is TGTGCCAGCAGACCAAATTGGAATGAGCAGTTCTTC.

This clone was recorded once. This chain connects TRBV28 to TRBJ2-5; TRBD1 might be the D (6 bases). Germline CDR1 MDHEN, CDR2 SYDVKM. V dropped 3 bases and J dropped 2 bases, with 13 bases sitting between them. The CDR3 totals 15 residues. The CDR3 DNA is TGTGCCAGCAGTTTTGGAACAGGGTGGCAAGAGACCCAGTACTTC. Encoded protein: CASSFGTGWQETQYF.

DNA of the CDR3: TGTGCCAGAAGAGCGGGGAGCTCCTACAATGAGCAGTTCTTC. This encodes CARRAGSSYNEQFF. This rearrangement joins TRBV21-1 to TRBJ2-1; TRBD2 was called by the table and not checked on the DNA. TRBV21-1 is classified as a pseudogene. This CDR3 spans 14 amino acids.

This clone was found a few times. The CDR3 region is CASSPPQPQHF. The CDR3 coding sequence is TGTGCCAGCAGTCCCCCCCAGCCCCAGCATTTT. This chain links TRBV6-5 with TRBJ1-5, with unresolved D. Trimming removed 5 bases at V and 7 bases at J, with 6 bases between. The CDR3 has 11 amino acids. Germline assignment: CDR1 MNHEY and CDR2 SVGAGI.

The CDR3 here is CASRRAEYGYEQYF. Written as DNA, the CDR3 is TGTGCCAGCAGACGAGCGGAATACGGCTACGAGCAGTACTTC. The chain joins TRBV6-5 to TRBJ2-7; a possible D gene is TRBD2 (5 bases). The V gene lost 6 bases and the J gene lost 3 bases, with 15 bases spanning the gap. The CDR3 extends over 14 amino acids. Germline V gene data show CDR1 as MNHEY and CDR2 as SVGAGI.

The gene calls are TRBV25-1 and TRBJ1-2; D is perhaps TRBD1 (5 bases). V dropped 8 bases and J dropped 3 bases, with 13 bases sitting between them. Germline V gene sequence: CDR1 MGHDK, CDR2 SYGVNS. The CDR3 loop spans 13 amino acids. CDR3 sequence: CASGTEGDYGYTF. As DNA, the CDR3 is TGTGCCAGCGGGACCGAGGGTGACTATGGCTACACCTTC.

The chain is built from TRBV2 and TRBJ1-1; tentatively, D is TRBD1 (6 bases). The CDR3 is made up of 14 amino acids. Germline values: CDR1 SNHLY, CDR2 FYNNEI. The ends were cut back, 7 bases at V and 4 bases at J, with 16 bases in the middle. The CDR3 DNA follows: TGTGCCAGCACCCTAAAGGGGGGGATCACTGAAGCTTTCTTT. Translating it yields CASTLKGGITEAFF.